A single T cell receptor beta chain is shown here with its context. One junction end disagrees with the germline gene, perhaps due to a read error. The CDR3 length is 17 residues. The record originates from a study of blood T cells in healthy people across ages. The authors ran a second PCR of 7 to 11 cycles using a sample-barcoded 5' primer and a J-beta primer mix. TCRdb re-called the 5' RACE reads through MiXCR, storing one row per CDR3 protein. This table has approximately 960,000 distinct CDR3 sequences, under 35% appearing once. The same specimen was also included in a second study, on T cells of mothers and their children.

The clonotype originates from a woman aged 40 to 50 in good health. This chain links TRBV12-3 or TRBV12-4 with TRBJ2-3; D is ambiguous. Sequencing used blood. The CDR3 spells CASSKFGLIVNADTQYF. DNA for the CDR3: TGTGCCAGCAGCAAATTTGGTTTAATAGTGAACGCAGATACGCAATATTTT.